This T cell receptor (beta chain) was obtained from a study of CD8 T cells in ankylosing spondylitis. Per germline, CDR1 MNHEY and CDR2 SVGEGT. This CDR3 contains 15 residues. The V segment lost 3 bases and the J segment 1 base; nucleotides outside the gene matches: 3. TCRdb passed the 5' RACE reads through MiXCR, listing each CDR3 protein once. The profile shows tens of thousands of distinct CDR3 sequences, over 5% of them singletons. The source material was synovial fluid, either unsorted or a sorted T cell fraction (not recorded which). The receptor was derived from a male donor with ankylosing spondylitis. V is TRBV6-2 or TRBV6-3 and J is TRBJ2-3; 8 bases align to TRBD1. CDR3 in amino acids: CASSYGTGRTDTQYF. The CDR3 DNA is TGTGCCAGCAGTTATGGGACAGGCCGCACAGATACGCAGTATTTT.